This TCR beta chain appears in the sequencing data of a study of cytomegalovirus exposure and HLA in healthy donors (dated by TCRdb to the late 2010s). Turning to the overall study: According to an earlier analysis of several hundred of the donors, some 170 million T cells yielded 95 million to 140 million unique TCR beta sequences and 276 Gb of sequence data. Roughly 300 gigabases of sequencing data and approximately 80 million unique TCR sequences were included in an early release covering about 600 HLA-typed donors. Of the approximately 400 genotyped donors, approximately 80% fell in the genetic ancestry cluster associated with self-reported Caucasian donors. The aim of the study was to test whether cataloging public T cell receptors could identify signatures of past pathogen exposure. The study used immunosequencing to profile the T cell repertoires of several hundred subjects and linked those repertoires to cytomegalovirus serostatus. Besides the first cohort of roughly 660 subjects, a separate validation cohort made up of over 100 different subjects was used. To predict cytomegalovirus infection status, the study brought together high-throughput TCR immunosequencing, statistical association of individual TCRs with disease status, and machine learning. A later analysis re-analyzed previously published TCR beta repertoires from several hundred donors and added high-resolution HLA genotyping to study TCR occurrence patterns. Rather than using new phenotypic data, the later analysis identified candidate immune exposures from TCR beta sequences and from how often those sequences occurred across donors. An earlier analysis of 587 of the donors applied high-throughput TCR beta sequencing to assess whether each TCR beta V gene segment acted as functional or pseudogenic. Donor age, sex, ethnicity and CMV serostatus were compiled alongside the repertoire data. Genome-wide SNP genotypes for about 60% of the roughly 700 donors were used in a later genetic analysis, which treated that subset as a discovery cohort. All discovery cohort repertoires had been generated using a single sequencing platform. Both class I and class II loci were covered by HLA typing, at four-digit resolution. The number of typed donors differed by locus: about 620-640 for A, B, C, DRB1 and DQB1; 522 for DQA1; fewer than 610 for DPA1; and roughly 470 for DPB1. About five DR-DQ haplotypes were treated as single units for association and clustering because of strong linkage in the cohort. On average, 235,054 unique TCR beta nucleotide sequences were sequenced per donor among a few hundred genotyped donors of the cohort, with 15% to 20% of those sequences being non-productive.

Libraries were built with the immunoSEQ multiplex PCR assay. A mixture of 60 forward primers for TCR Vbeta segments and 13 reverse primers for TCR Jbeta segments was used in the multiplex PCR. The CDR3 region of rearranged TCR beta genes was amplified from genomic DNA by a multiplex PCR assay. The Illumina HiSeq System was used to sequence the amplified TCR beta libraries as 87-base-pair reads. Per the original workflow: A later analysis tallied tens of millions of unique TCR beta chains across the 550 to 850 repertoires, and around 12 million of those chains were shared by two or more donors. Raw reads were error-corrected and collapsed into unique sequences with a nearest-neighbor algorithm that merged closely related sequences to remove PCR and sequencing errors. CDR3 sequences were aligned to IMGT reference sequences to assign V, D and J gene segments. For a sequence to be retained, a match of at least six nucleotides to both a V gene segment and a J gene segment was required. Rearrangements were called productive when the CDR3 lacked stop codons and stayed in frame with V and J; all others were non-productive. CDR3 was defined according to IMGT convention as the region running from the second conserved V-encoded cysteine to the conserved J-encoded phenylalanine. The earlier analysis of 587 of the donors excluded sequences that lacked an unambiguous match to a single V gene segment. An earlier analysis of almost 600 of the donors classified V segments as functional when productive rearrangements were above 56.7% and as segregating when the standard deviation between donors was above 5%. A statistical classification framework was developed to diagnose cytomegalovirus status using the catalog of TCR beta chain sequences. A later analysis assigned V and J genes by comparing TCR nucleotide sequences with IMGT/GENE-DB human TR gene sequences. In a later analysis, CDR3 sequences and most-parsimonious VDJ recombination scenarios were assigned using the TCRdist pipeline. In a later analysis, every TCR beta chain was defined by the combination of its CDR3 amino acid sequence and its V-gene family, and reads without a unique V-gene family were dropped. In a later analysis, approximately 640 highly shared, low-generation-probability nucleotide sequences were removed to address suspected cross-contamination and a sequencing artifact. In a later analysis, a clonal expansion index was calculated for each public chain from normalized within-repertoire ranks of inferred template counts. Generation probabilities in a later analysis came from a VDJ recombination model fitted to out-of-frame rearrangements, and those results were checked against IGoR. A later analysis scored TCR-TCR, TCR-HLA and TCR-CMV co-occurrence with hypergeometric tests, applying a repertoire-size bias correction to TCR pairs. A later analysis estimated false discovery rates by permuting HLA or CMV assignments 20 times. In a later analysis, co-occurring TCRs were grouped with DBSCAN, and TCRdist sequence similarity was added when clustering was performed within HLA-allele-positive subsets. Repertoires with fewer than 30,000 or more than 120,000 public chains, plus five repertoires with anomalous nucleotide sharing, were excluded from co-occurrence clustering. The source is immuneACCESS, and TCRdb retained only in-frame sequences with V and J called. Part of the clones is not carried over; for the studies checked, unresolved V genes explain less than half of this, and the remainder is unexplained. V and J calls and clone size are given by that table; D and trimming were obtained from the DNA. Present in this sample are about 95,000 clones, around four fifths of which were seen just once. The ten largest clones capture approximately 4% of the sample.

The cohort was made up of 500 to 850 healthy bone marrow donors. All cohort members were sampled while nominally healthy, although unrecorded immune exposures were likely present. The donor tested CMV seropositive, placing the donor among the approximately 290 seropositive members of the cohort. A peripheral blood sample was collected from each donor, and TCR beta sequencing was performed on peripheral blood mononuclear cells. Genomic DNA was extracted from the blood cell samples with the Qiagen DNeasy Blood Extraction Kit. As concerns this clone: The antigen it recognizes is unknown. Nothing much larger sits one base from this clone, and base qualities are not available.

General conclusions and limits of the study: A cluster of highly shared sequence variants was judged likely to represent a technical artifact of the sequencing pipeline. Compared with equally common non-associated chains, HLA-associated TCR beta chains in a later analysis were more clonally expanded and had lower generation probabilities. Most CMV-associated TCR beta chains appeared to be HLA-restricted in a later analysis, and the HLA associations seemed to be driven largely by CMV exposure. Linkage disequilibrium might explain the correlated functional status among segregating V segments, but an unknown experimental factor could not be ruled out. Because counts were too low, fewer than 20 rarely observed V segments, including chromosome 9 orphons, were excluded from the earlier analysis of some 590 of the donors. A further reported finding was that TCR beta sequences accurately predicted the HLA-A and HLA-B alleles for most subjects in the first cohort. When HLA alleles, especially DR and DQ, strongly co-occurred, TCR associations were difficult to assign to individual alleles. At a false discovery rate of 0.05, a later analysis linked roughly 17,000 TCR beta sequences to specific HLA alleles. According to the authors, the approach could potentially be generalized to other disease states and immunological phenotypes. An association between a missense DCLRE1C variant and V-gene and J-gene trimming of TCR beta chains was found in a later genetic analysis and replicated in an independent cohort. Because some donors lacked HLA typing at each locus, the association tests relied only on the typed subset. Across donors, most TCR sequences were observed very rarely, whereas some public TCRs were present in many individuals. In a later genetic analysis, fewer N-insertions in productive TCRs were reported among donors in an Asian-associated ancestry cluster than the approximately 630-donor mean. In the study, around 150 TCR beta chains were listed as associated with cytomegalovirus. In both the original and validation cohorts, the classifier was reported to diagnose cytomegalovirus status with high specificity and sensitivity. The 87-base-pair reads could not distinguish some IMGT-functional V segments, including TRBV6-2 and TRBV6-3, so those segments were excluded. In a later analysis, TCR association rates were found to vary across HLA loci, with the most associated TCRs seen for DRB1 alleles and the fewest for HLA-C alleles. In vitro tests confirmed that a few of the cytomegalovirus-associated TCR beta chains recognize cytomegalovirus antigens. Immune exposure information for the cohort was limited to CMV serostatus. A later analysis reported that several top co-occurrence clusters appeared linked to parvovirus B19, influenza, CMV and Epstein-Barr virus. In an earlier analysis of some 640 of the donors, most TCR beta V segments were observed in productive rearrangements about 90% or about 30% of the time, broadly matching IMGT annotations. Only TCR beta chains were sequenced in this cohort, and the absence of alpha or paired-chain data limited detectable features. Sequencing depth was assumed to be roughly uniform across donors in the presence/absence analyses, though that assumption may not hold.

The CDR3, from cysteine to phenylalanine, totals 14 residues. Left in the record is the CDR3 DNA by itself, 42 bases read in frame from the first base. V and J lose 3 bases and 2 bases, and a span of 11 bases separates them. Sequences KGHSH (CDR1) and LQKENI (CDR2) are obtained from the germline V gene. The sequence was obtained from a woman aged 35 to 49 in good health and CMV-seropositive. The V and J genes are TRBV18 and TRBJ2-7; the D gene cannot be named for sure. Sequencing used PBMCs. CDR3 sequence: CASSPSAGTYEQYF. The sequence in DNA is TGTGCCAGCTCACCTTCGGCAGGTACCTACGAGCAGTACTTC.